The rows below give T cell receptor beta chains drawn from one sample of a study of cytomegalovirus exposure and HLA in healthy donors. Sequenced by immunoSEQ multiplex PCR; TCRdb stores in-frame clones only, minus some. This sample has about 93,000 clones; about 80% occur once, and the top ten carry around 0.53%. Sequenced: PBMCs. Receptor source: a man between 25 and 39 years old in good health and CMV-seronegative. Both conserved end residues are part of each CDR3. A D gene is named only where the DNA matches it firmly. Size is omitted from some rows. Given values are once, few, many or a class for expanded clones.

cdr3_aa cdr3_nt d_call j_call clone_size v_call
CASSADRGAGSPLHF TGTGCCAGCAGCGCGGACAGGGGCGCCGGTTCACCCCTCCACTTT TRBD1 TRBJ1-6 NA TRBV6-5
CASSLFPTGLTEAFF TGTGCCAGCAGCTTGTTCCCCACAGGGCTCACTGAAGCTTTCTTT NA TRBJ1-1 NA TRBV5-6
CSVAPGAGHLEQFF TGCAGCGTTGCTCCGGGAGCCGGTCATTTGGAGCAGTTCTTC NA TRBJ2-1 few TRBV29-1
CSSSLGQGAHNSPLHF TGTTCCAGCAGCTTGGGACAGGGGGCCCATAATTCACCCCTCCACTTT TRBD1 TRBJ1-6 NA TRBV7-9
CASSTGTGGQPQHF TGCGCCAGCAGCACCGGGACAGGGGGTCAGCCCCAGCATTTT TRBD1 TRBJ1-5 few TRBV5-1
CASSAGLAGDTQYF TGTGCCAGCAGCGCCGGACTAGCGGGAGATACGCAGTATTTT TRBD2 TRBJ2-3 NA TRBV9
CASSLPSPLAPQETQYF TGCGCCAGCAGCCTCCCTTCTCCACTAGCGCCACAAGAGACCCAGTACTTC TRBD2 TRBJ2-5 once TRBV5-1
CATSGWREFDEQFF TGTGCCACCAGCGGCTGGCGGGAGTTTGATGAGCAGTTCTTC TRBD2 TRBJ2-1 once TRBV15
CASSSSYEQYF TGTGCCAGCAGCTCGTCCTACGAGCAGTACTTC NA TRBJ2-7 NA TRBV5-6
CASSYSRGAGDTQYF TGTGCCAGCAGTTACTCCCGGGGGGCTGGGGATACGCAGTATTTT NA TRBJ2-3 NA TRBV6-6
CASSDTTGYGYTF TGTGCCAGCAGCGACACGACAGGCTATGGCTACACCTTC NA TRBJ1-2 NA TRBV14
CASSVVGDSEAFF TGTGCCAGCAGCGTAGTAGGGGATAGTGAAGCTTTCTTT NA TRBJ1-1 NA TRBV9
CASSPPGRQNYGYTF TGTGCCAGCAGCCCACCCGGCAGACAAAATTATGGCTACACCTTC NA TRBJ1-2 once TRBV11-2
CSVDRDGYTF TGCAGCGTTGATAGAGATGGCTACACCTTC NA TRBJ1-2 NA TRBV29-1
CASSTTGTFSYEQYF TGTGCCAGCAGCACTACCGGGACTTTCTCCTACGAGCAGTACTTC NA TRBJ2-7 once TRBV7-8
CASSVSHRGSSPLHF TGTGCCAGCAGCGTTTCTCACAGGGGTTCTTCACCCCTCCACTTT TRBD1 TRBJ1-6 NA TRBV9
CASSPGTADYEQYF TGTGCCAGTTCACCCGGGACAGCCGACTACGAGCAGTACTTC TRBD1 TRBJ2-7 NA TRBV19
CASRTLQGAGTEAFF TGTGCCAGCAGGACGCTTCAGGGGGCTGGCACTGAAGCTTTCTTT TRBD1 TRBJ1-1 few TRBV6-6
CASSRRQGEGYEQYF TGTGCCAGTAGTAGGAGACAGGGGGAAGGGTACGAGCAGTACTTC TRBD1 TRBJ2-7 few TRBV19
CASSSGTSGSPLDEQFF TGCGCCAGCAGCTCCGGGACTAGCGGGAGCCCTCTCGATGAGCAGTTCTTC TRBD2 TRBJ2-1 NA TRBV5-1
CASSPGQEHTGELFF TGTGCCAGCAGCCCTGGACAGGAACACACCGGGGAGCTGTTTTTT TRBD1 TRBJ2-2 once TRBV7-9
CASSPSLVVTTNEKLFF TGCGCCAGCAGCCCTTCGTTAGTGGTAACAACTAATGAAAAACTGTTTTTT NA TRBJ1-4 NA TRBV5-1
CASSFPGQGDTEAFF TGTGCCAGTAGTTTTCCGGGACAGGGCGACACTGAAGCTTTCTTT TRBD1 TRBJ1-1 NA TRBV19
CASSLSIGVGLSYGYTF TGTGCCAGCAGTTTAAGTATAGGGGTTGGTTTGTCCTATGGCTACACCTTC NA TRBJ1-2 NA TRBV27
CASSLFPGQGAREQFF TGCGCCAGCAGCTTGTTTCCGGGACAGGGGGCTCGGGAGCAGTTCTTC TRBD1 TRBJ2-1 NA TRBV5-1
CASSLTRGNEQFF TGTGCCAGCAGCTTAACGAGAGGCAATGAGCAGTTCTTC NA TRBJ2-1 NA TRBV7-6
CASRSGGVYNEQFF TGTGCCAGCAGGTCGGGAGGAGTCTACAATGAGCAGTTCTTC TRBD2 TRBJ2-1 NA TRBV6-6
CASRDLGEANYGYTF TGTGCCAGCAGGGACCTGGGGGAGGCTAACTATGGCTACACCTTC NA TRBJ1-2 NA TRBV5-4
CASSSSGGRNTIYF TGTGCCAGCAGCTCTAGTGGGGGGAGGAACACCATATATTTT NA TRBJ1-3 NA TRBV11-2
CASAVVGQDPNTGELFF TGTGCTAGTGCCGTGGTGGGGCAGGACCCTAACACCGGGGAGCTGTTTTTT NA TRBJ2-2 NA TRBV12-5
CASSFNDRGNEQYF TGTGCCAGCAGCTTTAATGACAGGGGAAACGAGCAGTACTTC TRBD1 TRBJ2-7 NA TRBV5-4
CASSLLLPGQGDSNTEAFF TGTGCCAGCAGCTTACTACTACCCGGACAGGGGGATTCGAACACTGAAGCTTTCTTT TRBD1 TRBJ1-1 NA TRBV11-2
CASSLIRTGPETQYF TGCGCCAGCAGCTTGATTCGGACAGGGCCAGAGACCCAGTACTTC TRBD1 TRBJ2-5 NA TRBV5-1
CASSPGTTSGDYYTF TGCGCCAGCAGCCCGGGGACGACCTCAGGGGATTATTACACCTTC NA TRBJ1-2 NA TRBV4-3
CASSIGTALNQPQHF TGTGCCAGTAGTATCGGGACAGCTCTCAATCAGCCCCAGCATTTT TRBD1 TRBJ1-5 few TRBV19
CASSIGGTGDFYGYTF TGTGCCAGTAGTATAGGCGGGACAGGGGACTTCTATGGCTACACCTTC TRBD1 TRBJ1-2 NA TRBV19
CASSFEGARTGELFF TGTGCCAGCAGCTTTGAGGGGGCGAGAACCGGGGAGCTGTTTTTT TRBD1 TRBJ2-2 NA TRBV5-5